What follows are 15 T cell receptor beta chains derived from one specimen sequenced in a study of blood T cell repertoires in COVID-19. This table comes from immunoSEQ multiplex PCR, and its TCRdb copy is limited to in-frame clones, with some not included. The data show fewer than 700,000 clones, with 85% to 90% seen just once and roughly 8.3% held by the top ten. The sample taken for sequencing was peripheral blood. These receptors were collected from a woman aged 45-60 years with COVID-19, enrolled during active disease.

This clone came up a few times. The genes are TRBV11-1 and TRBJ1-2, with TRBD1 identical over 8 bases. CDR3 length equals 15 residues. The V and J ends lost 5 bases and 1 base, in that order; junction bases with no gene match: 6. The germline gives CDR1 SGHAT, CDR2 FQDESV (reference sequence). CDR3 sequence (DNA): TGTGCCAGCAGCCCCGGACAGGGCCTTAACTATGGCTACACCTTC. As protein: CASSPGQGLNYGYTF.

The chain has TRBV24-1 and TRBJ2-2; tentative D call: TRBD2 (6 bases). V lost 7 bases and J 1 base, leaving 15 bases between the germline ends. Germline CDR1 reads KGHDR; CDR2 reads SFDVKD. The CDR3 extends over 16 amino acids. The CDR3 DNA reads TGTGCCACCAGCTCCATCCGGGACTTGAACACCGGGGAGCTGTTTTTT. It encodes CATSSIRDLNTGELFF.

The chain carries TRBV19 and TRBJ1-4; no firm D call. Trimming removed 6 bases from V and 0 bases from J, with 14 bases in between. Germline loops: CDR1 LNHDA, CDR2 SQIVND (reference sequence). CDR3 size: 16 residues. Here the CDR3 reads CASSPQDTATNEKLFF. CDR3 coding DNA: TGTGCCAGTAGCCCCCAGGATACTGCAACTAATGAAAAACTGTTTTTT.

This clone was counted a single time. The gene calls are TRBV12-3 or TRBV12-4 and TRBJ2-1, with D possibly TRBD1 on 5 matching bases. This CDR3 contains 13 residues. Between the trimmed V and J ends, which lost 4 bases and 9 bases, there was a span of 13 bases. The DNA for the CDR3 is TGTGCCAGCAGTTGGGCCAGGGCCAGTGAGCAGTTCTTC. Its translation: CASSWARASEQFF.

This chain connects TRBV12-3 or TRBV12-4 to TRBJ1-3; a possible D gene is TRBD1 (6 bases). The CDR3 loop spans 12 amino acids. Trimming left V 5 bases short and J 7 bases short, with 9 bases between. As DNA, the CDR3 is TGTGCCAGCAGTCCCCAGGGGAACACCATATATTTT. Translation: CASSPQGNTIYF.

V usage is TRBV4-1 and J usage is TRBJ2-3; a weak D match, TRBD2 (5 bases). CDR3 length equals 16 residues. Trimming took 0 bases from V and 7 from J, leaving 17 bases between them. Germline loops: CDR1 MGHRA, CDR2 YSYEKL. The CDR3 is CASSQEREPPRNTQYF. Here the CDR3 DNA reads TGCGCCAGCAGCCAAGAGAGGGAGCCACCCCGAAATACGCAGTATTTT.

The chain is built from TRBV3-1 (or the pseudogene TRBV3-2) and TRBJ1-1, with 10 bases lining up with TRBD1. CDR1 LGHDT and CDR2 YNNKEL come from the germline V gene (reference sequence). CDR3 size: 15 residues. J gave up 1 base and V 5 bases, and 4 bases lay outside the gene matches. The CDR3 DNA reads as TGTGCCAGCAGCTTCCGGGACAGGGGGAACACTGAAGCTTTCTTT. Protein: CASSFRDRGNTEAFF.

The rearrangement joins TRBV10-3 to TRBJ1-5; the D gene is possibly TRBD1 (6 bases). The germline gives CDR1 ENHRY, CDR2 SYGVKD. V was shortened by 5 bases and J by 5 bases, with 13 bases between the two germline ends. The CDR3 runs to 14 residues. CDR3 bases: TGTGCCATCAGTCCCAAGGGGGAAGATCAGCCCCAGCATTTT. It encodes CAISPKGEDQPQHF.

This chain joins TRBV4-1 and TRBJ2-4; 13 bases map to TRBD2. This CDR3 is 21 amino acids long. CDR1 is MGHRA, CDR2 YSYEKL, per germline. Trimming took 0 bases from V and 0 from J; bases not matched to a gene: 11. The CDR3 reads CASSQDGPTSGGLIAKNIQYF. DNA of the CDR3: TGCGCCAGCAGCCAAGATGGTCCGACTAGCGGGGGGCTCATAGCCAAAAACATTCAGTACTTC.

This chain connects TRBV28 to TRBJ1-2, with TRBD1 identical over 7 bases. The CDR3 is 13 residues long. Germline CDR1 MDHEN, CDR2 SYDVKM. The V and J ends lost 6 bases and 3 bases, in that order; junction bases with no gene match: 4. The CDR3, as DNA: TGTGCCAGCAGCTTCGGACAGGACTATGGCTACACCTTC. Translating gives CASSFGQDYGYTF.

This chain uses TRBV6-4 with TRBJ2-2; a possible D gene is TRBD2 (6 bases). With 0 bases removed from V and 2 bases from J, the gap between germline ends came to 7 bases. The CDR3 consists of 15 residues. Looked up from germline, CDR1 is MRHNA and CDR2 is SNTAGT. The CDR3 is CASSDSGGNTGELFF. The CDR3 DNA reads TGTGCCAGCAGTGACTCGGGGGGAAACACCGGGGAGCTGTTTTTT.

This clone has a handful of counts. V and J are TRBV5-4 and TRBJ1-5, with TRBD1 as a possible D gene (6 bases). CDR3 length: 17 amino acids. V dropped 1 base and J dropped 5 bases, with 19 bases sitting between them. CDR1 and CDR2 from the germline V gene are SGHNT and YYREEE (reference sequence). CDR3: CASSLQQGTWSHQPQHF. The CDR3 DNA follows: TGTGCCAGCAGCTTGCAACAGGGAACGTGGAGCCATCAGCCCCAGCATTTT.

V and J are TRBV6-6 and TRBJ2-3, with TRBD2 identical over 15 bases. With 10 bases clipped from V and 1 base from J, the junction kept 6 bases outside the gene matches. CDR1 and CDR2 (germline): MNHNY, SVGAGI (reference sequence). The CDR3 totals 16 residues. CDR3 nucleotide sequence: TGTGCCACGGGGGGACTAGCGGGGGGCCGCACAGATACGCAGTATTTT. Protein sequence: CATGGLAGGRTDTQYF.

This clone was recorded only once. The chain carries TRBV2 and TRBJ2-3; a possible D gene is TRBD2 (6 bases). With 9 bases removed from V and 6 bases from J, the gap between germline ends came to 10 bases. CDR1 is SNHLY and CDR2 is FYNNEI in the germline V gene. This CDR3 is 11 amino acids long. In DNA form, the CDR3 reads TGTGCCAGGGGGACTGGGGATACGCAGTATTTT. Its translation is CARGTGDTQYF.

DNA for the CDR3: TGTGCCAGCAAGGTACAGGGAAATGGCTACACCTTC. This sequence encodes CASKVQGNGYTF. V gene TRBV2 combines with J gene TRBJ1-2; weak D call: TRBD1 (6 bases). Germline CDR1 is SNHLY and CDR2 is FYNNEI. Trimming stripped 7 bases from V and 6 bases from J, with 12 bases between. CDR3 size: 12 residues.